One and the same sample provided the 22 T cell receptor beta chains below, sequenced in a study of STAT5B mutations in CD4+ large granular lymphocyte leukemia. Profiled with immunoSEQ multiplex PCR; TCRdb holds only in-frame clones, not every one. In the table there are about 32,000 clones, around 66% of which are singletons. Sequences were obtained from CD4+ T cells from blood buffy coats. The receptors here all came from a human donor in good health.

The chain couples TRBV13 to TRBJ2-5; a possible D gene is TRBD1 (5 bases). The J call is uncertain, as TRBJ2-7 better fits the DNA end. Looked up from germline, CDR1 is PRHDT and CDR2 is FYEKMQ (reference sequence). The CDR3 extends over 15 amino acids. This chain's CDR3 is CASSSTALVRAEQYF. CDR3 bases: TGTGCCAGCAGCTCTACGGCCCTTGTCAGGGCCGAGCAGTACTTC.

The chain couples TRBV27 to TRBJ2-4; the D is unclear. This CDR3 has 14 residues. Trimming cost V 3 bases and J 0 bases, with 6 bases left between them. The germline gives CDR1 MNHEY, CDR2 SMNVEV (reference sequence). The chain's CDR3 is CASSLGVAKNIQYF. The CDR3, as DNA: TGTGCCAGCAGTTTGGGCGTAGCCAAAAACATTCAGTACTTC.

The genes are TRBV6-5 and TRBJ1-2; TRBD1 is a possible D gene (5 bases). The CDR3 contains 13 residues. Germline values: CDR1 MNHEY, CDR2 SVGAGI. Trimming pared 7 bases from V and 5 bases from J, leaving 14 bases between. CDR3 DNA sequence: TGTGCCAGCAAGCGGGGCAGAGCTTATGGCTACACCTTC. It codes for CASKRGRAYGYTF.

This clone came up once. The chain couples TRBV11-3 to TRBJ2-3; no reliable D call. There are 15 residues in the CDR3. V was clipped by 2 bases and J by 0 bases, with 9 bases between them. Germline values: CDR1 SGHNT, CDR2 YENEEA. CDR3 sequence (DNA): TGTGCCAGCAGCTTATCGGGCGGCAGCACAGATACGCAGTATTTT. As protein: CASSLSGGSTDTQYF.

The J gene is TRBJ1-5, the V gene TRBV6-5, with D unclear. V was trimmed by 5 bases and J by 7 bases, leaving 15 bases between them. CDR3 length: 14 amino acids. CDR1 and CDR2 from the germline V gene are MNHEY and SVGAGI. CDR3 sequence reads: CASSQSAGTQPQHF. The CDR3 bases are TGTGCCAGCAGTCAGTCTGCCGGAACACAGCCCCAGCATTTT.

This chain joins TRBV5-5 and TRBJ2-4; 9 nucleotides align to TRBD1. The V and J ends lost 3 bases and 1 base, in that order; junction bases with no gene match: 11. The CDR3 has 18 residues. Germline V CDR1 and CDR2: SGHKS, YYEKEE (reference sequence). CDR3: CASSSLLRDRVAKNIQYF. The CDR3 DNA sequence: TGTGCCAGCAGCTCATTACTCCGGGACAGGGTTGCCAAAAACATTCAGTACTTC.

The V and J genes are TRBV7-6 and TRBJ1-6, with no clear D. The CDR3 is 14 residues long. Trimming pared 2 bases from V and 7 bases from J, leaving 9 bases between. Per germline, CDR1 SGHVS and CDR2 FNYEAQ. The CDR3 region is CASSLNSANSPLHF. Here the CDR3 DNA reads TGTGCCAGCAGCTTAAACAGCGCCAATTCACCCCTCCACTTT.

The chain employs TRBV18 and TRBJ2-5; no firm D call. V was trimmed by 0 bases and J by 0 bases, leaving 8 bases between them. This CDR3 region has 15 residues. CDR1 is KGHSH and CDR2 is LQKENI in the germline V gene. The CDR3 DNA reads as TGTGCCAGCTCACCACCTAACGGGTACCAAGAGACCCAGTACTTC. Translation gives CASSPPNGYQETQYF. Variable domain in full (rest from reference TRBV18 and TRBJ2-5): NAGVMQNPRHLVRRRGQEARLRCSPMKGHSHVYWYRQLPEEGLKFMVYLQKENIIDESGMPKERFSAEFPKEGPSILRIQQVVRGDSAAYFCASSPPNGYQETQYFGPGTRLLVL.

The chain employs TRBV19 and TRBJ2-3; D could derive from TRBD1 or TRBD2 (5 bases each). This CDR3 is 14 amino acids long. The V end was cut by 3 bases, the J end by 1 base, with 8 bases between. CDR1 is LNHDA, CDR2 SQIVND, per germline (reference sequence). The CDR3: CASSMGVRTDTQYF. CDR3 sequence (DNA): TGTGCCAGTAGTATGGGGGTTCGCACAGATACGCAGTATTTT.

The rearrangement links TRBV6-5 to TRBJ1-1; 7 bases are shared with TRBD1. Germline loops: CDR1 MNHEY, CDR2 SVGAGI. This CDR3 contains 15 residues. V lost 0 bases, J lost 5 bases, and 6 bases stayed unmatched. CDR3: CASSYSRQGETEAFF. The CDR3 nucleotides are TGTGCCAGCAGTTACTCGAGGCAGGGGGAGACTGAAGCTTTCTTT.

This clone was observed once. The chain uses TRBV9 and TRBJ2-7; 13 bases match TRBD2. Germline V gene sequence: CDR1 SGDLS, CDR2 YYNGEE. J was trimmed by 4 bases and V by 4 bases; bases with no gene match: 8. The CDR3 consists of 16 residues. In DNA, the CDR3 is TGTGCCAGCAGCAGCGGACTAGCGGGGGCCTCTTACGAGCAGTACTTC. Amino acid sequence: CASSSGLAGASYEQYF.

V is TRBV19 and J is TRBJ2-6; 10 nucleotides match TRBD1. Germline CDR1 reads LNHDA; CDR2 reads SQIVND (reference sequence). The trim removed 5 bases at V and 4 bases at J, leaving 2 bases unmatched. This CDR3 is 15 amino acids long. CDR3 protein: CASSDRGPGANVLTF. CDR3 nucleotides: TGTGCCAGTAGTGACAGGGGGCCCGGGGCCAACGTCCTGACTTTC.

The genes are TRBV20-1 and TRBJ1-6; unclear D gene. The CDR3 covers 11 residues. Germline V gene data show CDR1 as DFQATT and CDR2 as SNEGSKA (reference sequence). V lost 3 bases and J lost 14, with 11 bases in between. CDR3 bases: TGCAGTGCTAGTCCACAACTTGCCCTCCACTTT. Translated: CSASPQLALHF.

V is TRBV10-2 and J is TRBJ2-1, with a tentative D call TRBD1 (6 bases). The V end lost 2 bases, the J end lost 0 bases, and 11 bases lay between the germline ends. Germline V gives CDR1 WSHSY, CDR2 SAAADI. This CDR3 contains 16 residues. CDR3 residues: CASSELTGSSYNEQFF. Written as DNA, the CDR3 is TGCGCCAGCAGTGAGCTGACAGGCAGCTCCTACAATGAGCAGTTCTTC.

V usage is TRBV2 and J usage is TRBJ2-2; D remains ambiguous. Germline CDR1 SNHLY, CDR2 FYNNEI. This CDR3 has 15 residues. V dropped 2 bases and J dropped 4 bases, with 11 bases sitting between them. The CDR3: CASSEKSSGTGELFF. In DNA, the CDR3 is TGTGCCAGCAGTGAAAAAAGTTCGGGCACCGGGGAGCTGTTTTTT.

The chain is built from TRBV27 and TRBJ2-5; D may be TRBD1 or TRBD2 (6 bases each). The end of the DNA aligns better with TRBJ2-7, so the J call may be wrong. The CDR3 extends over 14 amino acids. Germline assignment: CDR1 MNHEY and CDR2 SMNVEV (reference sequence). This CDR3 reads CASSAGGQRYEQYF. The CDR3 DNA is TGTGCCAGCAGTGCCGGGGGCCAGCGCTACGAGCAGTACTTC.

V is TRBV5-1 and J is TRBJ2-3; D unclear. V lost 0 bases to trimming and J lost 1 base, with 6 bases between them. The CDR3 is 14 residues long. The germline V gene encodes CDR1 SGHRS and CDR2 YFSETQ. For the CDR3, the DNA is TGCGCCAGCAGCTTGGATCAGGGCACAGATACGCAGTATTTT. Its protein product is CASSLDQGTDTQYF. The variable domain in full, completed from reference TRBV5-1 and TRBJ2-3, reads KAGVTQTPRYLIKTRGQQVTLSCSPISGHRSVSWYQQTPGQGLQFLFEYFSETQRNKGNFPGRFSGRQFSNSRSEMNVSTLELGDSALYLCASSLDQGTDTQYFGPGTRLTVL.

The chain carries TRBV5-1 and TRBJ2-7, with D possibly TRBD1 on 6 matching bases. The germline CDR1 and CDR2 sequences are SGHRS and YFSETQ. This CDR3 comprises 14 residues. Between the trimmed V and J ends, which lost 4 bases and 2 bases, there was a span of 13 bases. The CDR3: CASSTTGSAYEQYF. CDR3 in DNA: TGCGCCAGCAGCACGACAGGATCTGCCTACGAGCAGTACTTC.

The chain combines TRBV7-2 with TRBJ1-1; D remains unclear. The CDR3 length is 12 residues. V was pared by 4 bases and J by 0 bases, with 3 bases between. Per the germline V gene, CDR1 is SGHTA and CDR2 is FQGNSA. CDR3 nucleotide sequence: TGTGCCAGCAGCTATATGAACACTGAAGCTTTCTTT. It encodes CASSYMNTEAFF.

Here the CDR3 DNA reads TGTGCCAGCTCCCGCAGCGGGGGAAAACAGCCCCAGCATTTT. Translated: CASSRSGGKQPQHF. The rearrangement links TRBV18 to TRBJ1-5; D perhaps matches TRBD1 (5 bases). This CDR3 comprises 14 residues. Trimming took 6 bases from V and 7 from J, leaving 16 bases between them. The germline V gene encodes CDR1 KGHSH and CDR2 LQKENI. The variable domain in full, completed from reference TRBV18 and TRBJ1-5, reads NAGVMQNPRHLVRRRGQEARLRCSPMKGHSHVYWYRQLPEEGLKFMVYLQKENIIDESGMPKERFSAEFPKEGPSILRIQQVVRGDSAAYFCASSRSGGKQPQHFGDGTRLSIL.

The chain uses TRBV6-6 and TRBJ1-1; D perhaps matches TRBD1 (6 bases). CDR3 length: 15 residues. Germline lookup yields CDR1 MNHNY and CDR2 SVGAGI (reference sequence). Trimming removed 2 bases from V and 6 bases from J, with 16 bases in between. CDR3 amino acids: CASSYATGLWAEAFF. CDR3 DNA: TGTGCCAGCAGTTACGCAACAGGGCTGTGGGCTGAAGCTTTCTTT.

This chain uses TRBV6-1 with TRBJ2-1; 15 nucleotides align to TRBD2. The CDR3 consists of 17 residues. Germline V lookup: CDR1 MNHNS, CDR2 SASEGT. The V and J ends lost 2 bases and 7 bases, in that order; junction bases with no gene match: 6. CDR3 region: CASSEWTSGGERNEQFF. CDR3 nucleotides: TGTGCCAGCAGTGAATGGACTAGCGGGGGGGAAAGAAATGAGCAGTTCTTC.